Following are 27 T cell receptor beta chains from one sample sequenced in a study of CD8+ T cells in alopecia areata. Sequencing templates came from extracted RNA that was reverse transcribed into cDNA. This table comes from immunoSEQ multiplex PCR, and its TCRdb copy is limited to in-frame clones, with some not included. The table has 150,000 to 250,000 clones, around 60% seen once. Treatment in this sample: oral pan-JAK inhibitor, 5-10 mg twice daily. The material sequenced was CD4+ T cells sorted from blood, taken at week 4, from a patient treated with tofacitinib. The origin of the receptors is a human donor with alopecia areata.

The CDR3 protein is CASRHFKREQYSGANVLTF. CDR3 nucleotide sequence: TGTGCCAGCAGGCATTTTAAGCGGGAGCAATACTCTGGGGCCAACGTCCTGACTTTC. V usage is TRBV11-2 and J usage is TRBJ2-6; TRBD2 matches 8 bases. CDR3 length equals 19 residues. The V gene's germline CDR1 is SGHAT and CDR2 FQNNGV. The J segment lost 0 bases and the V segment lost 6 bases, leaving 13 bases of the junction unmatched.

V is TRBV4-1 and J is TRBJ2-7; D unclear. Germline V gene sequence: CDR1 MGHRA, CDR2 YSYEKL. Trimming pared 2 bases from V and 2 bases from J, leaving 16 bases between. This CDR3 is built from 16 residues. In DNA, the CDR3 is TGCGCCAGCAGCCAACTCTGGCTGGGAACACCCTACGAGCAGTACTTC. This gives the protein CASSQLWLGTPYEQYF.

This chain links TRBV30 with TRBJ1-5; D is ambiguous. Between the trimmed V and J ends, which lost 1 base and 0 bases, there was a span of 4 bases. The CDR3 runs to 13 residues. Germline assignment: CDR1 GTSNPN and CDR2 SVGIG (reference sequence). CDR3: CAWSASSNQPQHF. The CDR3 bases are TGTGCCTGGAGTGCCAGTAGCAATCAGCCCCAGCATTTT.

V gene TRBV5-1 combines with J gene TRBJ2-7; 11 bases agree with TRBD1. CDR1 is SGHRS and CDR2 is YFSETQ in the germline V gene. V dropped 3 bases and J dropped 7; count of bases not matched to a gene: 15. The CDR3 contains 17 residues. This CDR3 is CASSSRAPGQGVGEQYF. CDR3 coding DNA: TGCGCCAGCAGCTCCCGGGCGCCGGGACAGGGGGTAGGGGAGCAGTACTTC. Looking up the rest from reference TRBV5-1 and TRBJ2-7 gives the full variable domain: KAGVTQTPRYLIKTRGQQVTLSCSPISGHRSVSWYQQTPGQGLQFLFEYFSETQRNKGNFPGRFSGRQFSNSRSEMNVSTLELGDSALYLCASSSRAPGQGVGEQYFGPGTRLTVT.

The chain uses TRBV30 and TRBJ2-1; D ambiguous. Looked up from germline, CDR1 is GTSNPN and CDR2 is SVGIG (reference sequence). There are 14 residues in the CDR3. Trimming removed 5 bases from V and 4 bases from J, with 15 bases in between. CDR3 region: CAWLTPSKYNEQFF. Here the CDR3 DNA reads TGTGCCTGGCTTACGCCTTCTAAGTACAATGAGCAGTTCTTC.

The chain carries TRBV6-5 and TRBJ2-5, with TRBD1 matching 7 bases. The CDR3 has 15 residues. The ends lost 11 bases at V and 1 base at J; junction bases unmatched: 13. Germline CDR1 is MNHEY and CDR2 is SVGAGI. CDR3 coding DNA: TGTGCCGGCGGTTACCAGACAGGGCTCCAAGAGACCCAGTACTTC. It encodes CAGGYQTGLQETQYF.

CDR3 nucleotide sequence: TGCGCCAGCAGCCAACCTTCGAGGGGGCCAGCCAAAAACATTCAGTACTTC. Its protein product is CASSQPSRGPAKNIQYF. V gene TRBV4-1 combines with J gene TRBJ2-4; 7 bases agree with TRBD1. The CDR3 is 17 residues long. J lost 0 bases, V lost 2 bases, and 7 bases had no gene match. The germline CDR1 and CDR2 sequences are MGHRA and YSYEKL.

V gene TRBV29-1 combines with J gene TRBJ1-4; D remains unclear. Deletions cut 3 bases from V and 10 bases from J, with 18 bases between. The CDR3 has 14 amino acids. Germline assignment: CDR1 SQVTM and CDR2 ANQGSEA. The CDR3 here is CSVDIRESGAKLFF. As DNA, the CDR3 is TGCAGCGTTGATATCCGCGAAAGCGGAGCAAAACTGTTTTTT.

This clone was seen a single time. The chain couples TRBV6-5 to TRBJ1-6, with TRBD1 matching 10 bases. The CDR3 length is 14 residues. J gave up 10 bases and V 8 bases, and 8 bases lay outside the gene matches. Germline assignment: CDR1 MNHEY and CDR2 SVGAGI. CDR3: CASGLGTGDSPLHF. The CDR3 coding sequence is TGTGCCAGCGGTTTGGGGACAGGGGACTCACCCCTCCACTTT.

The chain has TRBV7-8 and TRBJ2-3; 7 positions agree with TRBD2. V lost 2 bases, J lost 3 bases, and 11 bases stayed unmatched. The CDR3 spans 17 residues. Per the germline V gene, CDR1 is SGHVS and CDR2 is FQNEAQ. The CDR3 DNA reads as TGTGCCAGCAGCTTACCTCAGGCGGGGGTGAGGACAGATACGCAGTATTTT. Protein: CASSLPQAGVRTDTQYF.

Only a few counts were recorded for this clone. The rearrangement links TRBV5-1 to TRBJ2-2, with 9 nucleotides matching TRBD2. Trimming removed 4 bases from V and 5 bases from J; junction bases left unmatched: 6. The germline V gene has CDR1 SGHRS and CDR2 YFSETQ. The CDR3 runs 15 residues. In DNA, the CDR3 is TGCGCCAGCAGCCCAGGGACTAGCCGTACCGGGGAGCTGTTTTTT. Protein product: CASSPGTSRTGELFF.

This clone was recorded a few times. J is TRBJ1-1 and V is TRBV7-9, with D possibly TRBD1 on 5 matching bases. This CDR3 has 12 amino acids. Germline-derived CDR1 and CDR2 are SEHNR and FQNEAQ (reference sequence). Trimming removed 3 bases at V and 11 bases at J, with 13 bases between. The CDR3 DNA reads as TGTGCCAGCAGCTTTGGGGCCCTGGATGCTTTCTTT. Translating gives CASSFGALDAFF.

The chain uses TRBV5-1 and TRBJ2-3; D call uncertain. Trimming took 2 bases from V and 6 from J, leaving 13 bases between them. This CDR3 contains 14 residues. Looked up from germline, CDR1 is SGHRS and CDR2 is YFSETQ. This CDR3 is CASSLRSAADTQYF. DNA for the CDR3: TGCGCCAGCAGCTTAAGGAGCGCTGCGGATACGCAGTATTTT.

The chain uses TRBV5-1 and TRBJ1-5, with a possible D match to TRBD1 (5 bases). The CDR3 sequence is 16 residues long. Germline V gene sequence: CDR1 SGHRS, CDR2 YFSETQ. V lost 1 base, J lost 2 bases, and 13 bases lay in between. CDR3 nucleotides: TGCGCCAGCAGCTTGACCGGGGGAAAGGGCAATCAGCCCCAGCATTTT. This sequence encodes CASSLTGGKGNQPQHF.

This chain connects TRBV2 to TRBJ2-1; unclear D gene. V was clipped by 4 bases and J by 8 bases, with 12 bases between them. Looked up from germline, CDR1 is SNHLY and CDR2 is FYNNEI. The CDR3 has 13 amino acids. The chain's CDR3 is CASSVSSDYEQFF. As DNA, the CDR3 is TGTGCCAGCAGTGTTTCCAGTGATTATGAGCAGTTCTTC. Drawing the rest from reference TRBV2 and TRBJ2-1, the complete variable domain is EPEVTQTPSHQVTQMGQEVILRCVPISNHLYFYWYRQILGQKVEFLVSFYNNEISEKSEIFDDQFSVERPDGSNFTLKIRSTKLEDSAMYFCASSVSSDYEQFFGPGTRLTVL.

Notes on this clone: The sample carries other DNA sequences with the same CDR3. CDR3 sequence: CSVKGLNTEAFF. In DNA, the CDR3 is TGCAGCGTTAAGGGGTTAAACACTGAAGCTTTCTTT. The chain has TRBV29-1 and TRBJ1-1; D might be TRBD1 (5 bases). The CDR3 extends over 12 amino acids. The V gene's germline CDR1 is SQVTM and CDR2 ANQGSEA. Trimming took 5 bases from V and 2 from J, leaving 9 bases between them.

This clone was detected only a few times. The CDR3 loop is CASTDRLSPEAFF. CDR3 in DNA: TGTGCCAGTACCGACAGGCTATCCCCTGAAGCTTTCTTT. The J gene is TRBJ1-1, the V gene TRBV19, with a possible D match to TRBD1 (6 bases). Trimming cost V 7 bases and J 6 bases, with 15 bases left between them. CDR1 is LNHDA and CDR2 is SQIVND in the germline V gene (reference sequence). The CDR3 length is 13 residues.

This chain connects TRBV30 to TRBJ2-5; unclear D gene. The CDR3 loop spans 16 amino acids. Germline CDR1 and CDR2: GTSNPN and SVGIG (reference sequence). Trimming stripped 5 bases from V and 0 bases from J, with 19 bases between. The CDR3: CAWAIKHAPYQETQYF. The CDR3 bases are TGTGCCTGGGCAATTAAACACGCTCCTTACCAAGAGACCCAGTACTTC.

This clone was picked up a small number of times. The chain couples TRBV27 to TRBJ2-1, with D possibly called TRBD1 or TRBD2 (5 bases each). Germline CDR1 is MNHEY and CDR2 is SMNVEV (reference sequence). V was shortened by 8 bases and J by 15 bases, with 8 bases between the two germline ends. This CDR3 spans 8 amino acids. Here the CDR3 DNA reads TGTGCCAGCCGTGGGGGGTTCTTC. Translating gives CASRGGFF.

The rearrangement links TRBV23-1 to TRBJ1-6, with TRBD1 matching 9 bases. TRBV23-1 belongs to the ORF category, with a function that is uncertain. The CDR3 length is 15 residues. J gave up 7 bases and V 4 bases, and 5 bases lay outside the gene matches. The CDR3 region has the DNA TGCGCCAGCAGTCCAGGGACAGGGCAGAATTCACCCCTCCACTTT. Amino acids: CASSPGTGQNSPLHF.

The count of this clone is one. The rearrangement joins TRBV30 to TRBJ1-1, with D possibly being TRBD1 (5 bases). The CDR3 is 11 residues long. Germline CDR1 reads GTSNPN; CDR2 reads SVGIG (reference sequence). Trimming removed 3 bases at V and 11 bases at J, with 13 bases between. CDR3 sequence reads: CAWSATGEAFF. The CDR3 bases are TGTGCCTGGAGCGCCACAGGCGAGGCTTTCTTT.

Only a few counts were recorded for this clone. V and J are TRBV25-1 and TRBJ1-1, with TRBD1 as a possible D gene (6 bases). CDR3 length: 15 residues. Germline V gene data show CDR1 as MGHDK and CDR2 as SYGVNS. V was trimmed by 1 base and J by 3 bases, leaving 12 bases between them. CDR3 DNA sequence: TGTGCCAGCAGTGAATTGGGGGGGGCGGACACTGAAGCTTTCTTT. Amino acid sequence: CASSELGGADTEAFF.

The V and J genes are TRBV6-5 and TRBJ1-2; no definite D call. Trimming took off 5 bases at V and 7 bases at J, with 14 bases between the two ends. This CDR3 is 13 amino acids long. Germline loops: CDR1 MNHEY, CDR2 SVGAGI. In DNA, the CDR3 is TGTGCCAGCAGTCGTCCCCGACGGGTTGGCTACACCTTC. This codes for CASSRPRRVGYTF.

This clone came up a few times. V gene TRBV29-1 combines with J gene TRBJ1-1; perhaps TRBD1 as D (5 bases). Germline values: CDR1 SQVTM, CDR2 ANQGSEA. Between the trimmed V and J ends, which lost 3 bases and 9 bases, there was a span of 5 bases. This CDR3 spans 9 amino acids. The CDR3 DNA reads TGCAGCGTTGAGGGACAAGCTTTCTTT. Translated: CSVEGQAFF.

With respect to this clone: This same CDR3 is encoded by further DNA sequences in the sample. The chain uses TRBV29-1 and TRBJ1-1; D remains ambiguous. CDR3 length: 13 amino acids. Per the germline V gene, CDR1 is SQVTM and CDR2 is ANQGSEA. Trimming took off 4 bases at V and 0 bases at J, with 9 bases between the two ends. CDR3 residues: CSVVRRMNTEAFF. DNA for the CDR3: TGCAGCGTTGTTCGCAGGATGAACACTGAAGCTTTCTTT.

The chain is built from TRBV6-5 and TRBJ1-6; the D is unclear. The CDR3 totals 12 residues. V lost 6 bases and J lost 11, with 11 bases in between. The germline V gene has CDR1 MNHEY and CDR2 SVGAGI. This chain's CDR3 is CASRRRGTPLHF. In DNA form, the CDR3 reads TGTGCCAGCAGGCGTCGGGGAACACCCCTCCACTTT.

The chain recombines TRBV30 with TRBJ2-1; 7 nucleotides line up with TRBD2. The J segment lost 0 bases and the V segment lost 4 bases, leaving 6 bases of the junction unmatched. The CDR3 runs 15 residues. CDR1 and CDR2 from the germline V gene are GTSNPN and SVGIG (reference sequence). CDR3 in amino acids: CAWKWGGSSYNEQFF. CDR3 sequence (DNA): TGTGCCTGGAAATGGGGGGGGAGCTCCTACAATGAGCAGTTCTTC.